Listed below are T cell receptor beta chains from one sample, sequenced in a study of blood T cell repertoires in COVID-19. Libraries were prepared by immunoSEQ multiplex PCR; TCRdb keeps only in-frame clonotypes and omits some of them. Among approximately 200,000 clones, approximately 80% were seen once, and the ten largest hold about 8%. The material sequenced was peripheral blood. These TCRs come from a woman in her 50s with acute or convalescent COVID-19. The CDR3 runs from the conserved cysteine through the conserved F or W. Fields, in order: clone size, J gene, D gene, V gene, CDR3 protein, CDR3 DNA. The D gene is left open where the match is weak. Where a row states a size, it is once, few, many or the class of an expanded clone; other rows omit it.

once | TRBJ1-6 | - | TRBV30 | CAWSVGQWDNSPLHF | TGTGCCTGGAGTGTCGGACAGTGGGATAATTCACCCCTCCACTTT
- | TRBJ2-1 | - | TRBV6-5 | CASSQNNEQFF | TGTGCCAGCAGTCAAAACAATGAGCAGTTCTTC
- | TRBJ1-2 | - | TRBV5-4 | CASSPGAGESYGYTF | TGTGCCAGCAGCCCAGGTGCGGGGGAAAGCTATGGCTACACCTTC
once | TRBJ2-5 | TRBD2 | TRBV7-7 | CASSPTSGGIQETQYF | TGTGCTAGCAGCCCCACTAGCGGGGGGATTCAAGAGACCCAGTACTTC
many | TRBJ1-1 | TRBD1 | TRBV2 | CASRGTGGVPEAFF | TGTGCCAGCAGGGGGACAGGTGGGGTCCCTGAAGCTTTCTTT
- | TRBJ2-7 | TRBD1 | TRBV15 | CATKGAGTEQYF | TGTGCCACTAAGGGGGCAGGGACCGAGCAGTACTTC
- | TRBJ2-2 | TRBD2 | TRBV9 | CASSPPGLATGELFF | TGTGCCAGCAGCCCCCCGGGACTAGCGACCGGGGAGCTGTTTTTT
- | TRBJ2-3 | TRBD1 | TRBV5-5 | CASTMGQGSTDTQYF | TGTGCCAGCACCATGGGACAGGGAAGCACAGATACGCAGTATTTT
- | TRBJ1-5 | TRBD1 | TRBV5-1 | CASSLGQGAYQPQHF | TGCGCCAGCAGCTTGGGACAGGGGGCCTATCAGCCCCAGCATTTT
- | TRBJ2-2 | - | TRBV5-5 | CAGGRNTGELFF | TGTGCCGGGGGCCGGAACACCGGGGAGCTGTTTTTT
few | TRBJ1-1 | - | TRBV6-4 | CASSEGPSALLAFF | TGTGCCAGCAGTGAGGGGCCCTCAGCACTTTTAGCTTTCTTT